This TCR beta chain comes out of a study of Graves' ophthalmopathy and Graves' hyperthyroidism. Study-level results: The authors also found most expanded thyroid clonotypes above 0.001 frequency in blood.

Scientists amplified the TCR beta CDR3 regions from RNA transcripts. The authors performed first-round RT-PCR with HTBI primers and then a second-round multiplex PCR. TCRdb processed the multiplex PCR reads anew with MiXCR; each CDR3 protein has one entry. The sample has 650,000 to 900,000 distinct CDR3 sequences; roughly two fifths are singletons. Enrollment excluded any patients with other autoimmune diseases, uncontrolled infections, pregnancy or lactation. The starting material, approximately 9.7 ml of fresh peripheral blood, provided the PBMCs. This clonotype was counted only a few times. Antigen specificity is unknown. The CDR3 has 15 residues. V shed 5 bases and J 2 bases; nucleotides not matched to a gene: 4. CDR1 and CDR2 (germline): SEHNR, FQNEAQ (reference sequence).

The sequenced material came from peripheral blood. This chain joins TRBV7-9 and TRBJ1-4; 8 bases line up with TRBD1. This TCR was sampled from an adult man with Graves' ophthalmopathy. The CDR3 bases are TGTGCCAGCAGCCTCAGGGGGCTGACTAATGAAAAACTGTTTTTT. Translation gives CASSLRGLTNEKLFF.